This TCR beta chain emerged from a study of T cells in Graves' hyperthyroidism and ophthalmopathy. This clonotype showed up many times. No antigen is known for it. This CDR3 contains 12 residues. Germline CDR1 reads SGHAT; CDR2 reads FQNNGV. Trimming stripped 3 bases from V and 5 bases from J, with 7 bases between. Amplified regions were TCR beta CDR3 sequences from RNA transcripts. An initial round of RT-PCR targeting the TCR CDR3 relied on the HTBI primer set. TCRdb re-called the multiplex PCR reads with MiXCR, one entry per CDR3 protein. The table lists hundreds of thousands of distinct CDR3 sequences, roughly 15% of them singletons. Whole-study findings and limits: A median approximately 6.8 months before onset, the model predicted ophthalmopathy. Among clonotypes expanded in thyroid above 0.001, most were also found in blood.

Sequencing was done on a sample of blood. The chain joins TRBV11-2 to TRBJ1-1, with D unresolved. The clonotype originates from a woman between 55 and 75 years old with Graves' ophthalmopathy. DNA of the CDR3: TGTGCCAGCAGCTTGTTGTGGACTGAAGCTTTCTTT. Protein product: CASSLLWTEAFF.